This TCR beta chain was obtained from a study of T cells after yellow fever vaccination. Overall study: Low-cell-number fractions were prepared with SMART-Seq v4 Ultra Low Input.

This clonotype occurred many times. Its target is unknown. Germline V lookup: CDR1 DFQATT, CDR2 SNEGSKA (reference sequence). The trim removed 1 base at V and 10 bases at J, leaving 5 bases unmatched. The CDR3 runs 14 residues. General study results and limits: Abundant clonotypes from the bulk population could get into FACS-sorted repertoires as contaminants. A large majority of primary-vaccination clones showed up again after the booster (about 97% CD4, around 88% CD8).

Synthesis of TCR cDNA relied on 5'RACE template switching, which attached a universal primer site and UMIs. MiXCR, run by TCRdb on the 5' RACE reads, gives a single entry per CDR3 protein. The data contain under 550,000 distinct CDR3 sequences, roughly a fifth of them singletons. The J gene is TRBJ2-1, the V gene TRBV20-1, with 12 nucleotides matching TRBD2. The clonotype comes from a man aged 18 to 29 who received the YFV17D yellow fever vaccine. This material consisted of PBMCs, taken 21 days after the first yellow fever vaccination. CDR3 DNA: TGCAGTGCTAGAGGACTAGCGGGGGTCGAGGAGCAGTTCTTC. It yields the protein CSARGLAGVEEQFF.